The clone carrying this T cell receptor beta chain has at least ten counts. Its matching antigen is unknown. This record comes from a study of read filtering for tumor transcriptome and immune sequencing. Regarding the study as a whole: RNA-seq captured clonotypes less deeply and reliably than IR-seq.

The germline gives CDR1 MDHEN, CDR2 SYDVKM. The CDR3 spans 11 residues. V was pared by 3 bases and J by 4 bases, with 4 bases between. At the time of active disease, bone marrow was collected from every patient. The library was built from roughly 400 ng RNA with molecular barcoded adaptors for alpha/delta and beta/gamma chains. In TCRdb, the reads were re-called with MiXCR into one record per CDR3 protein. The data hold tens of thousands of distinct CDR3 sequences, with 20% to 25% observed a single time. The chain uses TRBV28 and TRBJ2-7; D is unclear. The sequence was collected from a donor at least 40 years old with multiple myeloma. Sequenced sample: a population of CD138-negative cells sorted from bone marrow. CDR3 DNA: TGTGCCAGCAGTTTCTTTTACGAGCAGTACTTC. Protein product: CASSFFYEQYF.